Listed below are T cell receptor gamma chains from one sample, sequenced in a study of Vδ1+ human thymocytes. TCRdb reanalysed the multiplex PCR reads with CATT. The sample lists about 36,000 gamma-chain clones, about 19% occurring once. The sequenced sample consisted of Vdelta1+ gamma-delta thymocytes from the thymus. These receptors were obtained from a girl under two years old who had congenital heart surgery. The CDR3 runs from the conserved cysteine through the conserved F or W. Expanded clones are given a class, and other clones once, few, many or no size at all.

v_gene: TRGV9
j_gene: TRGJP1
abundance: few
len: 15
CDR3aa: CALWETRGTGWFKIF
CDR3nt: TGTGCCTTGTGGGAGACGCGGGGCACTGGTTGGTTCAAGATATTT

v_gene: TRGV9
j_gene: TRGJ1/TRGJ2
abundance: once
len: 15
CDR3aa: CALWEAQSPHYKKLF
CDR3nt: TGTGCCTTGTGGGAGGCGCAGTCCCCGCATTATAAGAAACTCTTT

v_gene: TRGV4
j_gene: TRGJP2
abundance: NA
len: 15
CDR3aa: CATWDGTRSDWIKTF
CDR3nt: TGTGCCACCTGGGACGGGACTCGTAGTGATTGGATCAAGACGTTT

v_gene: TRGV2
j_gene: TRGJ1/TRGJ2
abundance: NA
len: 11
CDR3aa: CATWDGPPKLF
CDR3nt: TGTGCCACCTGGGACGGGCCCCCGAAACTCTTT

v_gene: TRGV3
j_gene: TRGJ1/TRGJ2
abundance: NA
len: 14
CDR3aa: CATWQRTFGYKKLF
CDR3nt: TGTGCCACCTGGCAACGGACGTTTGGGTATAAGAAACTCTTT

v_gene: TRGV4
j_gene: TRGJ1/TRGJ2
abundance: NA
len: 15
CDR3aa: CATWDPGLNYYKKLF
CDR3nt: TGTGCCACCTGGGATCCCGGCCTGAATTATTATAAGAAACTCTTT

v_gene: TRGV4
j_gene: TRGJ1/TRGJ2
abundance: NA
len: 9
CDR3aa: CATPDGKLF
CDR3nt: TGTGCCACCCCGGATGGGAAACTCTTT

v_gene: TRGV4
j_gene: TRGJ1/TRGJ2
abundance: NA
len: 14
CDR3aa: CATWDGRVGGKKLF
CDR3nt: TGTGCCACCTGGGATGGGCGTGTGGGCGGTAAGAAACTCTTT

v_gene: TRGV8
j_gene: TRGJ1/TRGJ2
abundance: NA
len: 15
CDR3aa: CATWDSRERYYKKLF
CDR3nt: TGTGCCACCTGGGATTCCAGGGAACGGTATTATAAGAAACTCTTT

v_gene: TRGV8
j_gene: TRGJ1/TRGJ2
abundance: few
len: 17
CDR3aa: CATWDPPPSASYYKKLF
CDR3nt: TGTGCCACCTGGGATCCCCCTCCCTCGGCCAGTTATTATAAGAAACTCTTT

v_gene: TRGV9
j_gene: TRGJ1/TRGJ2
abundance: few
len: 15
CDR3aa: CALWEVPPYYYKKLF
CDR3nt: TGTGCCTTGTGGGAGGTGCCCCCCTATTATTATAAGAAACTCTTT

v_gene: TRGV8
j_gene: TRGJ1/TRGJ2
abundance: NA
len: 14
CDR3aa: CATWDRHRYYKKLF
CDR3nt: TGTGCCACCTGGGATAGGCATCGTTATTATAAGAAACTCTTT

v_gene: TRGV4
j_gene: TRGJ1/TRGJ2
abundance: NA
len: 14
CDR3aa: CATWDALNYYKKLF
CDR3nt: TGTGCCACCTGGGATGCCCTGAATTATTATAAGAAACTCTTT

v_gene: TRGV4
j_gene: TRGJ1/TRGJ2
abundance: NA
len: 14
CDR3aa: CATWDGPFNGEKLF
CDR3nt: TGTGCCACCTGGGATGGGCCCTTTAATGGGGAGAAACTCTTT

v_gene: TRGV2
j_gene: TRGJ1/TRGJ2
abundance: NA
len: 11
CDR3aa: CATWDGSKKLF
CDR3nt: TGTGCCACCTGGGACGGGAGTAAGAAACTCTTT

v_gene: TRGV3
j_gene: TRGJ1/TRGJ2
abundance: NA
len: 11
CDR3aa: CAIWWDYKKLF
CDR3nt: TGTGCCATCTGGTGGGATTATAAGAAACTCTTT

v_gene: TRGV2
j_gene: TRGJ1/TRGJ2
abundance: few
len: 11
CDR3aa: CATWDGREKLF
CDR3nt: TGTGCCACCTGGGACGGCCGAGAGAAACTCTTT

v_gene: TRGV2
j_gene: TRGJP2
abundance: NA
len: 16
CDR3aa: CATWDGPEGSDWIKTF
CDR3nt: TGTGCCACCTGGGACGGGCCGGAGGGTAGTGATTGGATCAAGACGTTT

v_gene: TRGV2
j_gene: TRGJP2
abundance: few
len: 12
CDR3aa: CATWRTDWIKTF
CDR3nt: TGTGCCACCTGGAGAACGGATTGGATCAAGACGTTT

v_gene: TRGV8
j_gene: TRGJP2
abundance: few
len: 12
CDR3aa: CATWDGTWIKTF
CDR3nt: TGTGCCACCTGGGATGGGACCTGGATCAAGACGTTT

v_gene: TRGV8
j_gene: TRGJ1/TRGJ2
abundance: NA
len: 12
CDR3aa: CATWALLYKKLF
CDR3nt: TGTGCCACCTGGGCTCTCCTGTATAAGAAACTCTTT

v_gene: TRGV4
j_gene: TRGJP2
abundance: NA
len: 14
CDR3aa: CAAWDGDGDWIKTF
CDR3nt: TGTGCCGCCTGGGATGGCGATGGTGATTGGATCAAGACGTTT

v_gene: TRGV8
j_gene: TRGJ1/TRGJ2
abundance: few
len: 11
CDR3aa: CATWDPWKKLF
CDR3nt: TGTGCCACCTGGGATCCTTGGAAGAAACTCTTT

v_gene: TRGV4
j_gene: TRGJ1/TRGJ2
abundance: NA
len: 18
CDR3aa: CATWDGPLYLPNYYKKLF
CDR3nt: TGTGCCACCTGGGATGGGCCTCTGTATCTCCCTAATTATTATAAGAAACTCTTT

v_gene: TRGV8
j_gene: TRGJ1/TRGJ2
abundance: few
len: 12
CDR3aa: CATWDKRYKKLF
CDR3nt: TGTGCCACCTGGGATAAGCGGTATAAGAAACTCTTT

v_gene: TRGV9
j_gene: TRGJ1/TRGJ2
abundance: NA
len: 13
CDR3aa: CALSQVNYYKKLF
CDR3nt: TGTGCCTTGTCTCAAGTTAATTATTATAAGAAACTCTTT

v_gene: TRGV8
j_gene: TRGJ1/TRGJ2
abundance: NA
len: 11
CDR3aa: CATWAATDKLF
CDR3nt: TGTGCCACCTGGGCCGCCACTGATAAACTCTTT

v_gene: TRGV9
j_gene: TRGJ1/TRGJ2
abundance: NA
len: 14
CDR3aa: CALWEVEINYKKLF
CDR3nt: TGTGCCTTGTGGGAGGTTGAAATTAATTATAAGAAACTCTTT

v_gene: TRGV2
j_gene: TRGJ1/TRGJ2
abundance: NA
len: 12
CDR3aa: CATWDGPAKKLF
CDR3nt: TGTGCCACCTGGGACGGGCCGGCGAAGAAACTCTTT

v_gene: TRGV4
j_gene: TRGJ1/TRGJ2
abundance: NA
len: 11
CDR3aa: CATCDRDKKLF
CDR3nt: TGTGCCACCTGTGATCGAGATAAGAAACTCTTT

v_gene: TRGV8
j_gene: TRGJ1/TRGJ2
abundance: medium-sized
len: 12
CDR3aa: CATWDLYYKKLF
CDR3nt: TGTGCCACCTGGGATCTTTATTATAAGAAACTCTTT

v_gene: TRGV9
j_gene: TRGJP
abundance: NA
len: 16
CDR3aa: CALWEPQELDKKIKVF
CDR3nt: TGTGCCTTGTGGGAGCCGCAAGAGTTGGACAAAAAAATCAAGGTATTT